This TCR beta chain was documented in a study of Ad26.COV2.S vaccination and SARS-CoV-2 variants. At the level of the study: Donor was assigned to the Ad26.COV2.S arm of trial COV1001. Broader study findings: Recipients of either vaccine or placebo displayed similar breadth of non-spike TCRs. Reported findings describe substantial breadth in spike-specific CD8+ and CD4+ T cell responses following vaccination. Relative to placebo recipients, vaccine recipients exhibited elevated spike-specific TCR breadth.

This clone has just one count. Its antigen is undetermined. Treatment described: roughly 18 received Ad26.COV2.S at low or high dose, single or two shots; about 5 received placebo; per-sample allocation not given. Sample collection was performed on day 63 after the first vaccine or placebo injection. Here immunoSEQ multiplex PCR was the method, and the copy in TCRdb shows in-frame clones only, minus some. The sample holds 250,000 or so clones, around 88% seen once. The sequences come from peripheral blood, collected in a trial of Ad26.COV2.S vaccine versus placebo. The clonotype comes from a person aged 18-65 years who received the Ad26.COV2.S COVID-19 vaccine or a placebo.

The CDR3 spells CATSLHLGAGELFF. The CDR3 DNA reads as TGTGCCACCAGCCTTCACCTTGGAGCCGGGGAGCTGTTTTTT. The gene calls are TRBV15 and TRBJ2-2; D gene uncertain. The CDR3 consists of 14 residues. Germline V gene data show CDR1 as LNHNV and CDR2 as YYDKDF (reference sequence). V shed 5 bases and J shed 6 bases, with 13 bases lying between them.